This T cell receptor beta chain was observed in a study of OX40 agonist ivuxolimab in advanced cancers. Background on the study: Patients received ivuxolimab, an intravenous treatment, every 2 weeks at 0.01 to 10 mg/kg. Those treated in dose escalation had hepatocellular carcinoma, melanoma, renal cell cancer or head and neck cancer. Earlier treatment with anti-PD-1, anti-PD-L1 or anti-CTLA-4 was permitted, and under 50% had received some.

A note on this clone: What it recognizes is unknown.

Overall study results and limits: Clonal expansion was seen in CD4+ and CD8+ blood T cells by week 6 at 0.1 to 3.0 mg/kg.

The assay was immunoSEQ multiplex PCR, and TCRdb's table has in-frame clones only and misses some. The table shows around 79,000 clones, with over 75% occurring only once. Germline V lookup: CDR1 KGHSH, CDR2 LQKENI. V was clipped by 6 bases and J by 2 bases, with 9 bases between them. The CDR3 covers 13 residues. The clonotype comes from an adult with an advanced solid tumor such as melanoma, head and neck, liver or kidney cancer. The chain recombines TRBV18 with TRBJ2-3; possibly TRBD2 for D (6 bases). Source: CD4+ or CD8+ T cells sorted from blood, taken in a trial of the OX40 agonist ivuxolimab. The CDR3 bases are TGTGCCAGCTCCGCGGGGCTCACAGATACGCAGTATTTT. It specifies CASSAGLTDTQYF.